This entry lists 18 T cell receptor beta chains sequenced from one sample in a study of Ad26.COV2.S vaccination and SARS-CoV-2 variants. Treatment of the sample: some 19 received Ad26.COV2.S at low or high dose, single or two shots; roughly five received placebo; per-sample allocation not given. Day 63 following the first vaccine or placebo injection was when the samples were taken. TCRdb's copy holds only in-frame clones and misses some; the assay was immunoSEQ multiplex PCR. The sample includes a few hundred thousand clones, less than 95% seen only once; the top ten take about 4.1%. The material was peripheral blood, obtained in a trial of Ad26.COV2.S vaccine versus placebo. The receptors were gathered from a person between 18 and 65 years old who received the Ad26.COV2.S COVID-19 vaccine or a placebo.

The rearrangement links TRBV28 to TRBJ2-7; TRBD1 aligns across 7 bases. Germline CDR1 reads MDHEN; CDR2 reads SYDVKM. V gave up 6 bases and J gave up 7 bases; unmatched junction bases: 9. There are 13 residues in the CDR3. The chain's CDR3 is CASRKRLQGEQYF. CDR3 coding DNA: TGTGCCAGCAGAAAAAGACTACAGGGGGAGCAGTACTTC.

The rearrangement uses TRBV14 and TRBJ1-1; no clear D gene. V shed 2 bases and J shed 7 bases, with 8 bases lying between them. The CDR3 length is 12 residues. Germline V gene data show CDR1 as SGHDN and CDR2 as FVKESK. CDR3 nucleotides: TGTGCCAGCAGCCAATCCCCCTTTGAAGCTTTCTTT. Its protein product is CASSQSPFEAFF.

The J gene is TRBJ2-3, the V gene TRBV24-1; perhaps TRBD2 as D (5 bases). Trimming stripped 9 bases from V and 5 bases from J, with 17 bases between. This CDR3 contains 14 residues. Germline CDR1 and CDR2: KGHDR and SFDVKD. CDR3 protein: CATSEGEGEDTQYF. The CDR3 DNA is TGTGCCACCTCAGAGGGAGAAGGTGAAGATACGCAGTATTTT.

J is TRBJ2-2 and V is TRBV9; TRBD1 is a possible D gene (5 bases). The CDR3 loop spans 13 amino acids. In germline, CDR1 is SGDLS, CDR2 YYNGEE. V lost 0 bases and J lost 7, with 7 bases in between. This chain's CDR3 is CASSVVTGGELFF. The CDR3 region has the DNA TGTGCCAGCAGCGTAGTAACAGGCGGGGAGCTGTTTTTT. Together with reference TRBV9 and TRBJ2-2, the CDR3 gives the full variable domain: DSGVTQTPKHLITATGQRVTLRCSPRSGDLSVYWYQQSLDQGLQFLIQYYNGEERAKGNILERFSAQQFPDLHSELNLSSLELGDSALYFCASSVVTGGELFFGEGSRLTVL.

This chain connects TRBV18 to TRBJ2-4, with 7 positions matching TRBD1. The V segment lost 3 bases and the J segment 8 bases; nucleotides outside the gene matches: 10. There are 15 residues in the CDR3. Germline assignment: CDR1 KGHSH and CDR2 LQKENI. The CDR3 loop is CASSPLTGDADIQYF. The CDR3, as DNA: TGTGCCAGCTCACCTCTAACAGGGGATGCGGACATTCAGTACTTC.

This rearrangement joins TRBV9 to TRBJ2-1, with TRBD2 identical over 7 bases. This CDR3 contains 16 residues. In germline, CDR1 is SGDLS, CDR2 YYNGEE. The junction had 10 bases not matched to a gene; V was cut back by 4 bases and J by 3 bases. CDR3 loop: CASSPLGLAVYNEQFF. CDR3 in DNA: TGTGCCAGCAGCCCCCTGGGGCTAGCGGTCTACAATGAGCAGTTCTTC.

V usage is TRBV5-1 and J usage is TRBJ2-3, with TRBD1 matching over 8 bases. Germline V CDR1 and CDR2: SGHRS, YFSETQ. The CDR3 covers 14 residues. V was clipped by 7 bases and J by 3 bases; unmatched bases: 7. The CDR3 sequence is CASRQGQGTDTQYF. The CDR3 nucleotides read TGCGCCAGCCGACAGGGGCAGGGGACAGATACGCAGTATTTT.

V is TRBV28 and J is TRBJ2-7; possibly TRBD1 for D (7 bases). Germline CDR1 is MDHEN and CDR2 is SYDVKM. Deletions cut 4 bases from V and 9 bases from J, with 22 bases between. The CDR3 spans 15 residues. CDR3 bases: TGTGCCAGCAGTTCCGCAGGGGGGCCACTTTTCGGGCAGTACTTC. This encodes CASSSAGGPLFGQYF.

The rearrangement uses TRBV6-2 or TRBV6-3 and TRBJ2-7, with D uncertain. Between the trimmed V and J ends, which lost 5 bases and 3 bases, there was a span of 11 bases. CDR1 is MNHEY, CDR2 SVGEGT, per germline. This CDR3 comprises 13 residues. The CDR3 DNA reads TGTGCCAGCAGTCGACCCCCAAACTACGAGCAGTACTTC. This encodes CASSRPPNYEQYF.

This clone was detected a few times. The chain uses TRBV10-3 and TRBJ2-7, with a weak D call TRBD2 (5 bases). V gave up 6 bases and J gave up 2 bases, with 14 bases separating them. This CDR3 is 14 amino acids long. Germline CDR1 is ENHRY and CDR2 is SYGVKD. CDR3 nucleotide sequence: TGTGCCATCAGGCCGGAAGGAGCGGCCTACGAGCAGTACTTC. Residues: CAIRPEGAAYEQYF.

The chain is built from TRBV9 and TRBJ2-2; 8 nucleotides match TRBD2. The CDR3 runs to 16 residues. Germline V gene sequence: CDR1 SGDLS, CDR2 YYNGEE. The V and J ends lost 0 bases and 5 bases, in that order; junction bases with no gene match: 6. The CDR3 region is CASSVGEGLGTGELFF. The CDR3 DNA follows: TGTGCCAGCAGCGTAGGAGAGGGACTAGGTACCGGGGAGCTGTTTTTT.

The rearrangement links TRBV2 to TRBJ2-5; D remains ambiguous. Germline V gene sequence: CDR1 SNHLY, CDR2 FYNNEI. Between the trimmed V and J ends, which lost 7 bases and 2 bases, there was a span of 8 bases. This CDR3 spans 12 amino acids. CDR3: CASTVQQETQYF. CDR3 bases: TGTGCCAGCACAGTACAGCAAGAGACCCAGTACTTC.

In its sample, this clone was seen a few times. V gene TRBV6-6 combines with J gene TRBJ1-5; 7 bases map to TRBD1. The J segment lost 0 bases and the V segment lost 5 bases, leaving 7 bases of the junction unmatched. The CDR3 has 16 residues. Per germline, CDR1 MNHNY and CDR2 SVGAGI (reference sequence). The CDR3 DNA reads TGTGCCAGCAGTCGACCCGGGACAGATAGCAATCAGCCCCAGCATTTT. This translates into CASSRPGTDSNQPQHF.

V usage is TRBV4-2 and J usage is TRBJ2-1; D is undetermined. Germline values: CDR1 LGHNA, CDR2 YNFKEQ. Trimming removed 0 bases at V and 10 bases at J, with 7 bases between. The CDR3 covers 12 residues. The CDR3 sequence is CASSQDLGEQFF. In nucleotides, the CDR3 is TGTGCCAGCAGCCAAGATTTGGGGGAGCAGTTCTTC.

The chain joins TRBV18 to TRBJ1-1; TRBD1 might be the D (5 bases). The CDR3 runs 14 residues. Looked up from germline, CDR1 is KGHSH and CDR2 is LQKENI. Trimming pared 1 base from V and 4 bases from J, leaving 10 bases between. CDR3 residues: CASSPRGEGTEAFF. The DNA of the CDR3 is TGTGCCAGCTCACCACGGGGGGAAGGCACTGAAGCTTTCTTT. Drawing the rest from reference TRBV18 and TRBJ1-1, the complete variable domain is NAGVMQNPRHLVRRRGQEARLRCSPMKGHSHVYWYRQLPEEGLKFMVYLQKENIIDESGMPKERFSAEFPKEGPSILRIQQVVRGDSAAYFCASSPRGEGTEAFFGQGTRLTVV.

The sample holds a few counts of this clone. In DNA form, the CDR3 reads TGTGCCAGTTTCGGGTTGACTTATTTCACCGGGGAGCTGTTTTTT. Translating gives CASFGLTYFTGELFF. This sequence joins TRBV7-9 and TRBJ2-2; D ambiguous. Trimming removed 9 bases at V and 4 bases at J, with 18 bases between. Per germline, CDR1 SEHNR and CDR2 FQNEAQ (reference sequence). This CDR3 contains 15 residues.

The chain has TRBV6-2 or TRBV6-3 and TRBJ2-7, with D possibly called TRBD1 or TRBD2 (5 bases each). The germline V gene has CDR1 MNHEY and CDR2 SVGEGT. The CDR3 has 13 amino acids. V was trimmed by 4 bases and J by 2 bases, leaving 9 bases between them. The DNA of the CDR3 is TGTGCCAGCAGTTTCCAGGGACCCTACGAGCAGTACTTC. Translating it yields CASSFQGPYEQYF.

This clone was found a few times. V and J are TRBV2 and TRBJ2-7; D possibly corresponds to TRBD1 (6 bases). Between the trimmed V and J ends, which lost 3 bases and 1 base, there was a span of 10 bases. The germline V gene encodes CDR1 SNHLY and CDR2 FYNNEI. CDR3 length: 14 residues. DNA for the CDR3: TGTGCCAGCAGTGAGCAGGGGCCTTCCTACGAGCAGTACTTC. This sequence encodes CASSEQGPSYEQYF.